The 7 T cell receptor beta chains reported below all come from one sample, sequenced in a study of blood T cell repertoires in COVID-19 (TCRdb year 2020). Library preparation used the immunoSEQ multiplex PCR assay. In its TCRdb copy, this immuneACCESS table keeps in-frame sequences only and misses some clones. Where compared with another copy, unresolved V genes explain less than half of these, and the others have no known cause. A total of 120,000 or so clones appear in this sample, around 80% of them only once. Jointly, the top ten make up around a third of the sample. What was sequenced was peripheral blood. The receptors were gathered from a man between 40 and 49 years old with active or convalescent COVID-19.

The V and J genes are TRBV7-9 and TRBJ2-7; D may be TRBD1 (5 bases). CDR3 length: 13 residues. V gave up 2 bases and J gave up 5 bases, with 10 bases separating them. Germline V gene sequence: CDR1 SEHNR, CDR2 FQNEAQ (reference sequence). In DNA form, the CDR3 reads TGTGCCAGCAGCTTAATCACGGACAACGAGCAGTACTTC. It specifies CASSLITDNEQYF.

V usage is TRBV4-3 and J usage is TRBJ2-2; TRBD1 matches at 7 bases. Trimming at V came to 2 bases and at J to 5 bases, leaving 5 bases not matched to a gene. This CDR3 has 15 residues. The germline CDR1 and CDR2 sequences are LGHNA and YSLEER. CDR3 DNA: TGCGCCAGCAGCCAACCGGGACAGATAACCGGGGAGCTGTTTTTT. Translated: CASSQPGQITGELFF.

J is TRBJ2-7 and V is TRBV3-1 (or the pseudogene TRBV3-2); 9 bases line up with TRBD1. Germline V lookup: CDR1 LGHDT, CDR2 YNNKEL (reference sequence). V lost 4 bases and J lost 6; bases outside the gene matches: 7. The CDR3 runs to 14 residues. DNA of the CDR3: TGTGCCAGCAGCCTAGGGACAGGGCGGTCCGAGCAGTACTTC. It translates to CASSLGTGRSEQYF.

This clone showed up just a few times. The rearrangement uses TRBV4-2 and TRBJ1-1; tentatively, D is TRBD1 (6 bases). The V gene lost 0 bases and the J gene lost 4 bases, with 12 bases spanning the gap. The CDR3 is 15 amino acids. Germline V gene sequence: CDR1 LGHNA, CDR2 YNFKEQ. In DNA form, the CDR3 reads TGTGCCAGCAGCCAAGAGTACAGGGCGACCACTGAAGCTTTCTTT. Protein: CASSQEYRATTEAFF.

The chain is built from TRBV27 and TRBJ2-7; TRBD1 is a possible D gene (5 bases). V was pared by 5 bases and J by 2 bases, with 13 bases between. Germline V gives CDR1 MNHEY, CDR2 SMNVEV (reference sequence). The CDR3 is 14 amino acids. The CDR3 DNA is TGTGCCAGCAGTCCGAGGACAAGAACCTACGAGCAGTACTTC. This encodes CASSPRTRTYEQYF.

In DNA form, the CDR3 reads TGCGCCAGCAGCCCGGGACAGCAAATCCAAGAGACCCAGTACTTC. Its protein product is CASSPGQQIQETQYF. The chain couples TRBV5-1 to TRBJ2-5; 7 bases are shared with TRBD1. With V trimmed by 4 bases and J by 1 base, 7 bases remained unmatched. In germline, CDR1 is SGHRS, CDR2 YFSETQ. The CDR3 is 15 amino acids. Complete variable domain (other parts from reference TRBV5-1 and TRBJ2-5): KAGVTQTPRYLIKTRGQQVTLSCSPISGHRSVSWYQQTPGQGLQFLFEYFSETQRNKGNFPGRFSGRQFSNSRSEMNVSTLELGDSALYLCASSPGQQIQETQYFGPGTRLLVL.

V and J are TRBV7-2 and TRBJ1-5, with D perhaps TRBD1 (6 bases). The CDR3 runs to 15 residues. Trimming cost V 5 bases and J 4 bases, with 15 bases left between them. The germline gives CDR1 SGHTA, CDR2 FQGNSA. The DNA of the CDR3 is TGTGCCAGCAGCCTCAACGGACAGTCTAATCAGCCCCAGCATTTT. The encoded protein is CASSLNGQSNQPQHF.